This passage covers 24 T cell receptor beta chains from one sample sequenced in a study of shared clonotypes between healthy human individuals. TCRdb keeps only in-frame clones here, not all; method: immunoSEQ multiplex PCR. The table lists millions of clones, just over 90% of them singletons, with roughly 0.15% in the top ten. The specimen sequenced was naive CD4+ T cells sorted from blood. Subset of the sample: CD45RA+ positively selected. These receptors came from a man younger than 35 in good health.

V is TRBV28 and J is TRBJ1-3, with TRBD1 as a possible D gene (5 bases). CDR1 is MDHEN, CDR2 SYDVKM, per germline. The CDR3 has 15 amino acids. The germline V and J ends were trimmed by 7 bases and 0 bases, with 13 bases remaining between them. The CDR3: CASTSGASSGNTIYF. The DNA for the CDR3 is TGTGCCAGCACCTCCGGGGCGAGCTCTGGAAACACCATATATTTT.

Only a few counts were recorded for this clone. The V call is TRBV30, the J call TRBJ1-4; D remains unclear. The CDR3 covers 12 residues. The germline V gene has CDR1 GTSNPN and CDR2 SVGIG (reference sequence). Trimming removed 3 bases from V and 4 bases from J, with 6 bases in between. Written as DNA, the CDR3 is TGTGCCTGGAGCAGTGGTAATGAAAAACTGTTTTTT. It translates to CAWSSGNEKLFF.

The V gene is TRBV6-5, the J gene TRBJ1-3; D not certain. CDR3 length: 13 residues. V gave up 10 bases and J gave up 4 bases, with 14 bases separating them. Germline-derived CDR1 and CDR2 are MNHEY and SVGAGI. In nucleotides, the CDR3 is TGTGCCACCACGCCCGGAGTGGGAAACACCATATATTTT. Its translation: CATTPGVGNTIYF.

The rearrangement links TRBV29-1 to TRBJ2-7; D is tentatively TRBD1 or TRBD2 (5 bases each). This CDR3 comprises 15 residues. CDR1 is SQVTM and CDR2 is ANQGSEA in the germline V gene. V lost 4 bases, J lost 3 bases, and 19 bases lay in between. CDR3 nucleotides: TGCAGCGTTGTGGGGGACCTTACTAGGAGCTACGAGCAGTACTTC. It encodes CSVVGDLTRSYEQYF.

The chain is built from TRBV30 and TRBJ1-1, with D maybe TRBD1 (5 bases). This CDR3 comprises 15 residues. Trimming took 5 bases from V and 1 from J, leaving 17 bases between them. In germline, CDR1 is GTSNPN, CDR2 SVGIG (reference sequence). This CDR3 is CAWGPLLGGNTEAFF. CDR3 nucleotide sequence: TGTGCCTGGGGACCCCTCCTTGGGGGGAACACTGAAGCTTTCTTT.

The rearrangement joins TRBV30 to TRBJ2-7; D is unresolved. V dropped 4 bases and J dropped 6 bases, with 10 bases sitting between them. Germline assignment: CDR1 GTSNPN and CDR2 SVGIG (reference sequence). The CDR3 covers 11 residues. The CDR3 DNA reads as TGTGCCTGGACCGGGTATGGCGAGCAGTACTTC. It specifies CAWTGYGEQYF.

V and J are TRBV5-8 and TRBJ2-3, with 10 nucleotides matching TRBD2. The CDR3 is 16 amino acids. Per germline, CDR1 SGHTS and CDR2 YDEGEE. J gave up 3 bases and V 3 bases, and 7 bases lay outside the gene matches. CDR3 residues: CASSSGLAESTDTQYF. The DNA for the CDR3 is TGTGCCAGCAGCTCCGGACTAGCGGAGTCGACAGATACGCAGTATTTT.

The V and J genes are TRBV11-2 and TRBJ2-7; possibly TRBD1 for D (6 bases). CDR3 length equals 16 residues. Germline-derived CDR1 and CDR2 are SGHAT and FQNNGV. Between the trimmed V and J ends, which lost 4 bases and 4 bases, there was a span of 20 bases. CDR3 sequence reads: CASSSFSQGKVYEQYF. DNA for the CDR3: TGTGCCAGCAGCTCCTTCTCTCAGGGGAAGGTTTACGAGCAGTACTTC.

Points on this clone: The sample carries other DNA sequences with the same CDR3. This sequence joins TRBV6-6 and TRBJ2-1; unclear D gene. This CDR3 has 12 amino acids. The V and J ends lost 3 bases and 7 bases respectively, with 7 bases between them. Germline values: CDR1 MNHNY, CDR2 SVGAGI (reference sequence). The CDR3 here is CASSYRVNEQFF. The CDR3 region has the DNA TGTGCCAGCAGTTATCGGGTAAATGAGCAGTTCTTC.

This clone occurred a few times. The gene calls are TRBV29-1 and TRBJ1-1, with a tentative D call TRBD1 (5 bases). The CDR3 is made up of 13 amino acids. Germline CDR1 is SQVTM and CDR2 is ANQGSEA. Deletions cut 7 bases from V and 4 bases from J, with 16 bases between. DNA for the CDR3: TGCAGCGCCCGACGTCCGGGGGGCACTGAAGCTTTCTTT. Translation: CSARRPGGTEAFF.

Points on this clone: Sequence at one end of the junction differs from germline and may be a read error. This rearrangement joins TRBV7-7 to TRBJ2-3, with a possible D match to TRBD1 (6 bases). This CDR3 is built from 14 residues. Per the germline V gene, CDR1 is SSHAT and CDR2 is FNYEAQ (reference sequence). The CDR3 is CASSPTGSTDTQYF. CDR3 sequence (DNA): TGTGCTAGCAGCCCTACAGGGAGCACAGATACGCAGTATTTT.

This sequence joins TRBV6-4 and TRBJ1-5; a weak D match, TRBD1 (5 bases). This CDR3 contains 15 residues. Looked up from germline, CDR1 is MRHNA and CDR2 is SNTAGT. Trimming stripped 4 bases from V and 5 bases from J, with 15 bases between. The CDR3 reads CASSGRGVGYQPQHF. The CDR3 nucleotides are TGTGCCAGCAGTGGGCGAGGGGTAGGATATCAGCCCCAGCATTTT.

This chain connects TRBV5-1 to TRBJ2-2; D possibly corresponds to TRBD1 (5 bases). CDR3 length: 17 residues. Trimming removed 3 bases from V and 5 bases from J, with 20 bases in between. Germline CDR1 and CDR2: SGHRS and YFSETQ. CDR3 bases: TGCGCCAGCAGCTGGGCAGGGCAGGACCTTGGTACCGGGGAGCTGTTTTTT. It translates to CASSWAGQDLGTGELFF.

V usage is TRBV7-9 and J usage is TRBJ2-3; D may be TRBD1 or TRBD2 (5 bases each). The CDR3 loop spans 18 amino acids. The germline V and J ends were trimmed by 1 base and 6 bases, with 23 bases remaining between them. Germline V lookup: CDR1 SEHNR, CDR2 FQNEAQ (reference sequence). CDR3 loop: CASSLGQTKETVPDTQYF. Here the CDR3 DNA reads TGTGCCAGCAGCTTAGGTCAGACTAAAGAGACAGTTCCGGATACGCAGTATTTT. The variable domain in full, completed from reference TRBV7-9 and TRBJ2-3, reads DTGVSQNPRHKITKRGQNVTFRCDPISEHNRLYWYRQTLGQGPEFLTYFQNEAQLEKSRLLSDRFSAERPKGSFSTLEIQRTEQGDSAMYLCASSLGQTKETVPDTQYFGPGTRLTVL.

The chain couples TRBV30 to TRBJ2-6; D is unclear. Germline-derived CDR1 and CDR2 are GTSNPN and SVGIG (reference sequence). V was pared by 3 bases and J by 4 bases, with 7 bases between. The CDR3 totals 13 residues. The CDR3 loop reads CAWRGRGANVLTF. CDR3 bases: TGTGCCTGGAGGGGTCGCGGGGCCAACGTCCTGACTTTC.

The gene calls are TRBV18 and TRBJ1-1; 9 bases match TRBD1. The CDR3 is 16 amino acids. V shed 4 bases and J 8 bases; nucleotides not matched to a gene: 14. Germline V gives CDR1 KGHSH, CDR2 LQKENI. CDR3 loop: CASSLRDRETAPEAFF. CDR3 DNA sequence: TGTGCCAGCTCACTTCGGGACAGGGAGACAGCCCCCGAAGCTTTCTTT.

The chain links TRBV21-1 to TRBJ2-3; the table's D call, TRBD2, has no DNA check behind it. TRBV21-1 constitutes a pseudogene. The CDR3 has 18 residues. CDR3 in DNA: TGTGCCAGGTCACTAGCGGGGGGGCATAGTAGGATCACAGATACGCAGTATTTT. Its protein is CARSLAGGHSRITDTQYF.

The table lists this clone with a count of one. The junction departs from germline at one end; a sequencing error may be responsible. The chain combines TRBV6-6 with TRBJ2-2, with D perhaps assigned TRBD1 or TRBD2 (6 bases each). Per germline, CDR1 MNHNY and CDR2 SVGAGI (reference sequence). This CDR3 comprises 16 residues. CDR3: CASSDSGAANTGELFF. The CDR3, as DNA: TGTGCCAGCAGTGACTCGGGGGCGGCAAACACCGGGGAGCTGTTTTTT.

This chain joins TRBV5-1 and TRBJ1-1; tentatively, D is TRBD1 (6 bases). With 4 bases removed from V and 1 base from J, the gap between germline ends came to 11 bases. Per the germline V gene, CDR1 is SGHRS and CDR2 is YFSETQ. CDR3 length: 14 residues. The CDR3 sequence is CASSPWGQNTEAFF. The CDR3 bases are TGCGCCAGCAGCCCCTGGGGACAGAACACTGAAGCTTTCTTT.

The chain employs TRBV4-1 and TRBJ1-1, with D perhaps matching TRBD1 (6 bases). V was pared by 1 base and J by 0 bases, with 9 bases between. The germline V gene encodes CDR1 MGHRA and CDR2 YSYEKL. The CDR3 has 15 residues. The CDR3 sequence is CASSQVTGLNTEAFF. DNA of the CDR3: TGCGCCAGCAGCCAAGTCACAGGGCTGAACACTGAAGCTTTCTTT.

This rearrangement joins TRBV6-1 to TRBJ1-2; tentative D call: TRBD1 (5 bases). CDR3 length: 14 residues. V was trimmed by 5 bases and J by 4 bases, leaving 14 bases between them. Germline CDR1 reads MNHNS; CDR2 reads SASEGT. The CDR3 DNA sequence: TGTGCCAGCAGTTCCCGGGTCCAGGGCTATGGCTACACCTTC. Translating gives CASSSRVQGYGYTF.

V usage is TRBV10-3 and J usage is TRBJ2-5, with 9 bases lining up with TRBD2. CDR1 and CDR2 (germline): ENHRY, SYGVKD. Trimming took 11 bases from V and 5 from J; bases not matched to a gene: 9. CDR3 length: 13 amino acids. DNA of the CDR3: TGTGCCGCGACTAGCGGAGAAACCGAGACCCAGTACTTC. Amino acid sequence: CAATSGETETQYF.

With respect to this clone: This same CDR3 is encoded by further DNA sequences in the sample. The J gene is TRBJ1-6, the V gene TRBV2, with TRBD1 matching 7 bases. V dropped 3 bases and J dropped 7; count of bases not matched to a gene: 3. CDR3 length: 14 amino acids. Germline V gives CDR1 SNHLY, CDR2 FYNNEI. Written as DNA, the CDR3 is TGTGCCAGCAGTGATCGACAGGGAAATTCACCCCTCCACTTT. Translating gives CASSDRQGNSPLHF.

Only one count was recorded for this clone. The chain recombines TRBV19 with TRBJ2-6, with a possible D match to TRBD2 (5 bases). This CDR3 has 17 residues. Trimming shortened V by 6 bases and J by 0 bases, and 15 bases separated the two germline ends. The germline V gene encodes CDR1 LNHDA and CDR2 SQIVND (reference sequence). The CDR3 coding sequence is TGTGCCAGTAGCGGGATTTTTTTCTTCTCTGGGGCCAACGTCCTGACTTTC. Its translation: CASSGIFFFSGANVLTF.